This T cell receptor (beta chain) was observed in a study of blood T cells in healthy people across ages. The study's findings and limits: Changes in expanded clonotypes were possibly confounded, as the CMV status of donors was unknown. Significant beta diversity loss was already apparent by age approximately 37, declining roughly linearly.

On this clonotype itself: Antigen specificity is unknown.

Germline V CDR1 and CDR2: SGHKS, YYEKEE (reference sequence). The CDR3 has 14 residues. Trimming pared 4 bases from V and 4 bases from J, leaving 12 bases between. Per sample, no less than 5 micrograms of total RNA were extracted. The use of a sample-barcoded 5' primer and a J-beta primer mix characterized a second PCR of roughly 6 to 12 cycles. Each cDNA molecule received a tag from a template-switch adaptor that had 12 random nucleotides. TCRdb processed the 5' RACE reads anew with MiXCR; each CDR3 protein has one entry. This table has about 1,500,000 distinct CDR3 sequences, roughly 27% appearing once.

This chain joins TRBV5-5 and TRBJ1-5, with D hard to call. Sequenced material: blood. The sequence derives from a woman aged 30 to 39 in good health. This CDR3 is CASSTRQLNQPQHF. CDR3 in DNA: TGTGCCAGCAGCACGAGACAACTGAATCAGCCCCAGCATTTT. The full variable domain, with the rest looked up from reference TRBV5-5 and TRBJ1-5, is DAGVTQSPTHLIKTRGQQVTLRCSPISGHKSVSWYQQVLGQGPQFIFQYYEKEERGRGNFPDRFSARQFPNYSSELNVNALLLGDSALYLCASSTRQLNQPQHFGDGTRLSIL.